This T cell receptor (beta chain) was identified during a study of shared clonotypes between healthy human individuals. The study's findings and limits: Sampling included only blood; tissue repertoires likely differ. In contrast to clonotypes shared by all four donors, non-shared clonotypes had lower generation probabilities.

Measured with immunoSEQ multiplex PCR; TCRdb has only the in-frame clones, and not every one. The sample lists 550,000 to 850,000 clones; around 70% were seen once. The CDR3 is made up of 18 amino acids. The J segment lost 2 bases and the V segment lost 2 bases, leaving 12 bases of the junction unmatched. Per germline, CDR1 SQVTM and CDR2 ANQGSEA. On this clone: Its antigen is still unknown.

Sequencing was done on a sample of memory CD4+ T cells sorted from blood. Described subset: CD45RA-negative fraction. The J gene is TRBJ2-3, the V gene TRBV29-1; 11 nucleotides line up with TRBD2. The clonotype comes from a woman younger than 45 in good health. The CDR3 spells CSVENFPGTSGTTDTQYF. CDR3 DNA sequence: TGCAGCGTTGAAAACTTCCCCGGGACTAGCGGCACCACAGATACGCAGTATTTT.